Following are 6 T cell receptor beta chains from one sample sequenced in a study of blood T cells in healthy people across ages. A second PCR, run for about 7 to 11 cycles, used a sample-barcoded 5' primer plus a J-beta primer mix. Each CDR3 protein gets one entry after TCRdb re-called the 5' RACE reads with MiXCR. The sample comprises 380,000 or so distinct CDR3 sequences, approximately 51% of which are singletons, and 45% to 60% rests with the top ten. Sequencing was carried out using blood. Receptors were obtained from a man aged 60-69 years in good health.

Remarks on this clonotype: Compared with germline, one end of the junction differs, possibly owing to a read error. The gene calls are TRBV12-3 or TRBV12-4 and TRBJ2-7; 8 nucleotides align to TRBD2. CDR3 length: 14 amino acids. The CDR3 DNA sequence: TGTGCCAGCAGTCTAGCGGGCACCTCCTACGAGCAGTACTTC. It yields the protein CASSLAGTSYEQYF.

The chain couples TRBV5-1 to TRBJ1-1; D is unresolved. Germline CDR1 is SGHRS and CDR2 is YFSETQ. V was shortened by 4 bases and J by 6 bases, with 16 bases between the two germline ends. The CDR3 covers 14 residues. The CDR3 DNA is TGCGCCAGCAGCACGGACCTCAGCATCCCTGAAGCTTTCTTT. It yields the protein CASSTDLSIPEAFF.

The chain carries TRBV5-1 and TRBJ2-1, with D possibly called TRBD1 or TRBD2 (6 bases each). V was shortened by 4 bases and J by 5 bases, with 22 bases between the two germline ends. The CDR3 runs to 17 residues. Per the germline V gene, CDR1 is SGHRS and CDR2 is YFSETQ. CDR3 bases: TGCGCCAGCAGCACGTCAACAGGGACTGGCGGGAACAATGAGCAGTTCTTC. Amino acid sequence: CASSTSTGTGGNNEQFF.

V gene TRBV5-6 combines with J gene TRBJ2-1, with a tentative D call TRBD1 (6 bases). Gene TRBJ2-7 matches the end of the DNA better, so the J call may be wrong. Germline V lookup: CDR1 SGHDT, CDR2 YYEEEE. The CDR3 covers 14 residues. In DNA, the CDR3 is TGTGCCAGCAGCCCAGGACAGCTTGGCAATGAGCAGTACTTC. It codes for CASSPGQLGNEQYF.

This clonotype is a singleton in its sample. A much bigger clone sits one base away, suggesting this may be a read error. The chain is built from TRBV4-1 and TRBJ2-1; TRBD2 matches at 7 bases. Germline CDR1 reads MGHRA; CDR2 reads YSYEKL. V lost 1 base, J lost 9 bases, and 9 bases stayed unmatched. The CDR3 runs 15 residues. The CDR3 nucleotides read TGCGCCAGCAGCCAAGCTGGGGGGGTCGGGACTGAGCAGTTCTTC. It encodes CASSQAGGVGTEQFF.

The chain is built from TRBV7-3 and TRBJ2-3; the D is unclear. This CDR3 is built from 14 residues. V lost 2 bases and J lost 4, with 10 bases in between. CDR1 SGHTA and CDR2 FQGTGA come from the germline V gene. The CDR3 protein is CASSLGLPPDTQYF. The CDR3 DNA reads as TGTGCCAGCAGCTTAGGTCTCCCTCCAGATACGCAGTATTTT.